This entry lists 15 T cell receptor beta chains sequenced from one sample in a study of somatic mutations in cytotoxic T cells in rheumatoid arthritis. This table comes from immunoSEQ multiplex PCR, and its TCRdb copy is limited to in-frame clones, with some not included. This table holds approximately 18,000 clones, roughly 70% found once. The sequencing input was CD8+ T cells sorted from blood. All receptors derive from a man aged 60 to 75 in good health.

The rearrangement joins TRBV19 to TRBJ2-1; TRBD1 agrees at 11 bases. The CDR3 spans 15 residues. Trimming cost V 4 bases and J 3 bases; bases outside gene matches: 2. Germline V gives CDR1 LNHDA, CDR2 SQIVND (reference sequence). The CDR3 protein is CASSTGTGGYNEQFF. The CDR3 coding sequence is TGTGCCAGTAGTACCGGGACAGGGGGCTACAATGAGCAGTTCTTC.

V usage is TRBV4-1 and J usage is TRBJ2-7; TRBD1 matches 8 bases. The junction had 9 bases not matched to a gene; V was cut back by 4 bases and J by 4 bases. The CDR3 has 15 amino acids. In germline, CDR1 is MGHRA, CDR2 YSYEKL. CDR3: CASSREDRATYEQYF. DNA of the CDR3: TGCGCCAGCAGCCGAGAGGACAGGGCGACTTACGAGCAGTACTTC.

In nucleotides, the CDR3 is TGTGCCAGTAGTAGCGGGACAGCTAGCAATCAGCCCCAGCATTTT. Encoded protein: CASSSGTASNQPQHF. The V and J genes are TRBV19 and TRBJ1-5, with 7 nucleotides matching TRBD1. CDR3 length: 15 amino acids. Germline-derived CDR1 and CDR2 are LNHDA and SQIVND (reference sequence). Trimming took 4 bases from V and 0 from J; bases not matched to a gene: 3.

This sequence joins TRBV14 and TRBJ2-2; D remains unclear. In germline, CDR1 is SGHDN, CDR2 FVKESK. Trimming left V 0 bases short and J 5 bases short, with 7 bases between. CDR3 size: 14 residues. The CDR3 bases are TGTGCCAGCAGCCAAGACCAGTTGACCGGGGAGCTGTTTTTT. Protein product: CASSQDQLTGELFF.

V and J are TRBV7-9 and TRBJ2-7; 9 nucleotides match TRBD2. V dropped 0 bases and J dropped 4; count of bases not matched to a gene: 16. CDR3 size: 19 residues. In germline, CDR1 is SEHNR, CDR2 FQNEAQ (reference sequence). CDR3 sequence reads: CASSLADMAGGPGSYEQYF. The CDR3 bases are TGTGCCAGCAGCTTAGCGGATATGGCGGGAGGGCCGGGTTCGTACGAGCAGTACTTC.

CDR3 sequence reads: CAISDFGLAGTDTQYF. DNA for the CDR3: TGTGCCATCAGTGATTTCGGACTAGCGGGGACAGATACGCAGTATTTT. V and J are TRBV10-3 and TRBJ2-3, with 12 nucleotides matching TRBD2. Losses at the gene ends were 3 bases for V and 3 bases for J; bases not matched to a gene: 4. The CDR3 totals 16 residues. The V gene's germline CDR1 is ENHRY and CDR2 SYGVKD.

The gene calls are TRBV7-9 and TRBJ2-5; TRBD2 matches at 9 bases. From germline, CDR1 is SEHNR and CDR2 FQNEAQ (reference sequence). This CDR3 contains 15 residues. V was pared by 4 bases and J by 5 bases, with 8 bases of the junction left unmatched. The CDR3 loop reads CASSSQRGAGETQYF. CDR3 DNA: TGTGCCAGCAGCTCCCAGCGGGGGGCGGGGGAGACCCAGTACTTC.

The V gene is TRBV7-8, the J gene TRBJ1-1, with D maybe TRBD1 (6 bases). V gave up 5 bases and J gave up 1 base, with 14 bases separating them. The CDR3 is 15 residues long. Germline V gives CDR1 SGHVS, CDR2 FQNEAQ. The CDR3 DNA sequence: TGTGCCAGCAGCCCGCCGCCGGACAGGAACACTGAAGCTTTCTTT. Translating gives CASSPPPDRNTEAFF.

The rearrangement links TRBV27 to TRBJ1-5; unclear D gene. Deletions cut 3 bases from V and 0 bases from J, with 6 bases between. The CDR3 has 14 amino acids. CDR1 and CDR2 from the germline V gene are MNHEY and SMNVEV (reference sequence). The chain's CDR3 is CASSLAGSNQPQHF. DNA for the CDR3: TGTGCCAGCAGTTTGGCTGGTAGCAATCAGCCCCAGCATTTT.

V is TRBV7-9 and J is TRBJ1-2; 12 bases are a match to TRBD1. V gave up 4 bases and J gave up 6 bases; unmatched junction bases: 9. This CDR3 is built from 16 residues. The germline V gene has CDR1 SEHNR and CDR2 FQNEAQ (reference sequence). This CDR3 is CASSSARDRGRDGYTF. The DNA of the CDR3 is TGTGCCAGCAGCTCAGCCCGGGACAGGGGGCGGGATGGCTACACCTTC.

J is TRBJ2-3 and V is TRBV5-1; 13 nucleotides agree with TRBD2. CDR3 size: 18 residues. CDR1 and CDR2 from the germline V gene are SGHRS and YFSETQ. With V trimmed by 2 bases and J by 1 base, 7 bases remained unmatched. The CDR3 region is CASSFGLAGVAGTDTQYF. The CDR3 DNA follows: TGCGCCAGCAGCTTTGGACTAGCGGGGGTTGCTGGCACAGATACGCAGTATTTT.

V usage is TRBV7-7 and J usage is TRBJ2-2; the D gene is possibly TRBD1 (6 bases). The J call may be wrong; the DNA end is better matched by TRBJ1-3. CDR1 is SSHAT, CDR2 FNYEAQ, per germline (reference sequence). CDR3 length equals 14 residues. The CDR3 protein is CATVGGGSGNTIYF. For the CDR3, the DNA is TGTGCCACGGTAGGGGGGGGTTCTGGAAACACCATATATTTT.

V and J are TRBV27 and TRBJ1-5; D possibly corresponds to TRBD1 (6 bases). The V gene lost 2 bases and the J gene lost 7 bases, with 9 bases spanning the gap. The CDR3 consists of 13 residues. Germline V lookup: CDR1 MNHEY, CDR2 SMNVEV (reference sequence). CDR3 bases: TGTGCCAGCAGTTTACTTCAGGGGCAGCCCCAGCATTTT. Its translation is CASSLLQGQPQHF.

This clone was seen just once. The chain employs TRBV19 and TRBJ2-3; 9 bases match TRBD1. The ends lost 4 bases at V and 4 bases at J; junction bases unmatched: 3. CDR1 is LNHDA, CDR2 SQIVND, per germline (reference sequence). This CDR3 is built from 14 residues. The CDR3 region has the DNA TGTGCCAGTAGTACCGGACAGGGGTCAGATACGCAGTATTTT. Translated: CASSTGQGSDTQYF. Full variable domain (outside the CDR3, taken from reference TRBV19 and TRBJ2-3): DGGITQSPKYLFRKEGQNVTLSCEQNLNHDAMYWYRQDPGQGLRLIYYSQIVNDFQKGDIAEGYSVSREKKESFPLTVTSAQKNPTAFYLCASSTGQGSDTQYFGPGTRLTVL.

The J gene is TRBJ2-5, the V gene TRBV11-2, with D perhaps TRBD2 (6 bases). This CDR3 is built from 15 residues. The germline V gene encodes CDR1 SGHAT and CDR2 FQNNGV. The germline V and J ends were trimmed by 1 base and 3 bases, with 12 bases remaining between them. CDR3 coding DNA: TGTGCCAGCAGCTTAGTCTCCAGGAGGGAAGAGACCCAGTACTTC. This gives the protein CASSLVSRREETQYF. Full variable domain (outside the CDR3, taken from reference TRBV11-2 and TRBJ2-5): EAGVAQSPRYKIIEKRQSVAFWCNPISGHATLYWYQQILGQGPKLLIQFQNNGVVDDSQLPKDRFSAERLKGVDSTLKIQPAKLEDSAVYLCASSLVSRREETQYFGPGTRLLVL.